The clone carrying this T cell receptor beta chain was recorded once. The CDR3 has 15 amino acids. CDR1 MNHEY and CDR2 SVGAGI come from the germline V gene. V lost 5 bases and J 5 bases, leaving 18 bases between the germline ends. The study drew participants aged about 18 to 89 years from fewer than 30 US areas. Two negative PCRs, clearance, or symptom resolution were required of recovered Cohort 3 donors. The data were taken from a study of blood T cell repertoires in COVID-19. Study at large: PBMCs, B-cell-depleted T cells, or T cells provided the cDNA or gDNA that made up the material.

The repertoire was sequenced with immunoSEQ multiplex PCR; TCRdb's copy has only in-frame clones and lacks some. The sample carries hundreds of thousands of clones, approximately 90% recorded once. The chain uses TRBV6-5 and TRBJ1-2, with D unclear. The sequence came from a woman aged 45-59 years who had recovered from COVID-19. The sample comprised PBMCs or T cells enriched from blood (not recorded which). The CDR3, as DNA: TGTGCCAGCAGTCCAATAATGGGAGGCTTATATGGCTACACCTTC. Amino acid sequence: CASSPIMGGLYGYTF.